The T cell receptor (beta chain) described here comes from a study of control samples from healthy donors and cancer patients. Sequenced by immunoSEQ multiplex PCR; TCRdb stores in-frame clones only, minus some. This sample has over 100,000 clones, with about nine tenths found just once. This clone was detected a few times. The V gene's germline CDR1 is SGHDT and CDR2 YYEEEE. Deletions cut 3 bases from V and 1 base from J, with 19 bases between. The CDR3 totals 17 residues. This sequence joins TRBV5-6 and TRBJ1-1, with D unresolved. The sequencing sample was made of blood. The sequence came from a man in his forties in good health. This CDR3 reads CASSWTGSPKRNTEAFF. The CDR3 DNA reads as TGTGCCAGCAGCTGGACGGGCAGCCCAAAAAGGAACACTGAAGCTTTCTTT.